These 12 T cell receptor beta chains were all obtained from the same sample, sequenced in a study of T cells in Graves' hyperthyroidism and ophthalmopathy. Using RNA transcripts as the source, TCR beta CDR3 regions were amplified. TCR CDR3 regions were first amplified by RT-PCR with HTBI primers. TCRdb redid the calling of the multiplex PCR reads with MiXCR, one entry per CDR3 protein. The data contain 700,000 or so distinct CDR3 sequences, around 15% of them singletons. Sequencing was performed on blood. The receptors were sampled from a man between 18 and 29 years old with Graves' hyperthyroidism.

This clonotype was observed a handful of times. A read error is possible here, since a much larger clone lies one base away. V usage is TRBV2 and J usage is TRBJ2-2; TRBD1 is a possible D gene (6 bases). V was shortened by 6 bases and J by 1 base, with 15 bases between the two germline ends. This CDR3 spans 16 amino acids. Germline V gives CDR1 SNHLY, CDR2 FYNNEI. CDR3 residues: CASSYEDSLNTGELFF. Here the CDR3 DNA reads TGTGCCAGCAGCTACGAGGACAGTTTGAACACCGGGGAGCTGTTTTTT.

This chain uses TRBV4-3 with TRBJ2-1; D is undetermined. The CDR3 length is 15 residues. Germline V gene lookup returns CDR1 LGHNA and CDR2 YSLEER. Trimming removed 0 bases from V and 6 bases from J, with 12 bases in between. The CDR3 bases are TGCGCCAGCAGCCAAGAAGGAAACCCCTTCAATGAGCAGTTCTTC. Translated: CASSQEGNPFNEQFF.

This clonotype has a handful of counts. This chain connects TRBV6-1 to TRBJ2-1; TRBD1 matches at 8 bases. Germline CDR1 is MNHNS and CDR2 is SASEGT. The CDR3 length is 12 residues. The V segment lost 7 bases and the J segment 7 bases; nucleotides outside the gene matches: 3. The CDR3 DNA is TGTGCCAGCAACCAGGGGGCTAATGAGCAGTTCTTC. This sequence encodes CASNQGANEQFF.

This clonotype was counted ten times or more. For the CDR3, the DNA is TGTGCCAGCAGTGAAGCGCGGACGGGGGAGCAGTACTTC. It translates to CASSEARTGEQYF. The chain is built from TRBV2 and TRBJ2-7; D might be TRBD2 (5 bases). Germline assignment: CDR1 SNHLY and CDR2 FYNNEI. CDR3 length: 13 residues. The V end lost 0 bases, the J end lost 7 bases, and 10 bases lay between the germline ends. Variable domain in full (rest from reference TRBV2 and TRBJ2-7): EPEVTQTPSHQVTQMGQEVILRCVPISNHLYFYWYRQILGQKVEFLVSFYNNEISEKSEIFDDQFSVERPDGSNFTLKIRSTKLEDSAMYFCASSEARTGEQYFGPGTRLTVT.

This clonotype was seen at least ten times. This sequence joins TRBV29-1 and TRBJ2-5; no clear D gene. V dropped 4 bases and J dropped 1 base, with 7 bases sitting between them. The CDR3 consists of 12 residues. CDR1 SQVTM and CDR2 ANQGSEA come from the germline V gene. The CDR3 region is CSVGYGQETQYF. The DNA for the CDR3 is TGCAGCGTTGGGTACGGCCAAGAGACCCAGTACTTC.

J is TRBJ2-7 and V is TRBV30; 11 bases map to TRBD2. Per the germline V gene, CDR1 is GTSNPN and CDR2 is SVGIG (reference sequence). The CDR3 length is 15 residues. Losses at the gene ends were 5 bases for V and 4 bases for J; bases not matched to a gene: 10. The CDR3 protein is CAWAISGRAPYEQYF. As DNA, the CDR3 is TGTGCCTGGGCTATTAGCGGGAGGGCCCCGTACGAGCAGTACTTC. The full variable domain, its missing parts supplied by reference TRBV30 and TRBJ2-7, is SQTIHQWPATLVQPVGSPLSLECTVEGTSNPNLYWYRQAAGRGLQLLFYSVGIGQISSEVPQNLSASRPQDRQFILSSKKLLLSDSGFYLCAWAISGRAPYEQYFGPGTRLTVT.

The sample holds many counts of this clonotype. The chain joins TRBV3-1 to TRBJ2-7; D perhaps matches TRBD2 (5 bases). This CDR3 region has 12 residues. Trimming left V 5 bases short and J 9 bases short, with 14 bases between. CDR1 and CDR2 from the germline V gene are LGHDT and YNNKEL (reference sequence). CDR3 protein: CASSSRGVWQYF. CDR3 nucleotide sequence: TGTGCCAGCAGCTCCCGGGGAGTCTGGCAGTACTTC.

CDR3 residues: CASSLGRWDTQYF. The CDR3 coding sequence is TGTGCCAGCAGCTTAGGTCGGTGGGATACGCAGTATTTT. The chain recombines TRBV7-9 with TRBJ2-3; D not certain. V was shortened by 1 base and J by 6 bases, with 8 bases between the two germline ends. Germline CDR1 SEHNR, CDR2 FQNEAQ (reference sequence). There are 13 residues in the CDR3. The entire variable domain, with the rest obtained from reference TRBV7-9 and TRBJ2-3, is as follows: DTGVSQNPRHKITKRGQNVTFRCDPISEHNRLYWYRQTLGQGPEFLTYFQNEAQLEKSRLLSDRFSAERPKGSFSTLEIQRTEQGDSAMYLCASSLGRWDTQYFGPGTRLTVL.

In its sample, this clonotype was seen many times. V gene TRBV20-1 combines with J gene TRBJ2-3; D perhaps matches TRBD1 (5 bases). The CDR3 length is 16 residues. Germline V gene data show CDR1 as DFQATT and CDR2 as SNEGSKA (reference sequence). V dropped 4 bases and J dropped 0 bases, with 17 bases sitting between them. CDR3 residues: CSAKTERSSSTDTQYF. The CDR3 DNA follows: TGCAGTGCTAAGACAGAGAGAAGTTCTAGCACAGATACGCAGTATTTT.

This clonotype was seen a handful of times. J is TRBJ2-1 and V is TRBV10-3; maybe TRBD2 (6 bases). Germline CDR1 ENHRY, CDR2 SYGVKD. Trimming stripped 2 bases from V and 9 bases from J, with 14 bases between. The CDR3 is made up of 14 amino acids. The CDR3 is CAISETTSPSEQFF. CDR3 bases: TGTGCCATCAGTGAGACAACTAGCCCCAGTGAGCAGTTCTTC.

The V call is TRBV24-1, the J call TRBJ2-1; D possibly corresponds to TRBD2 (6 bases). V was pared by 7 bases and J by 4 bases, with 10 bases between. Germline V CDR1 and CDR2: KGHDR, SFDVKD. The CDR3 has 13 residues. The CDR3 nucleotides read TGTGCCACCAGCGCTAGCGCGTACAATGAGCAGTTCTTC. It specifies CATSASAYNEQFF.

The V and J genes are TRBV6-1 and TRBJ2-7, with TRBD1 identical over 8 bases. V lost 2 bases to trimming and J lost 2 bases; unmatched junction nucleotides: 14. The CDR3 covers 18 residues. Germline V lookup: CDR1 MNHNS, CDR2 SASEGT. In DNA form, the CDR3 reads TGTGCCAGCAGTGAAAAGAGGGGACCGGACAGGGCACCCTACGAGCAGTACTTC. This encodes CASSEKRGPDRAPYEQYF.